A single sample is the source of the 2 T cell receptor beta chains below, sequenced in a study of control samples from healthy donors and cancer patients. TCRdb keeps only in-frame clones here, not all; method: immunoSEQ multiplex PCR. Of about 130,000 clones in the sample, roughly 91% were seen once. Sequencing was carried out using PBMCs. The receptors shown here come from a man aged 45-60 years with head and neck cancer.

This clone was seen more than once but under ten times. The rearrangement links TRBV6-5 to TRBJ1-6; D not resolved. The CDR3 totals 15 residues. V lost 0 bases and J 4 bases, leaving 7 bases between the germline ends. Germline CDR1 and CDR2: MNHEY and SVGAGI. The CDR3 loop is CASSYSRRYNSPLHF. The CDR3 nucleotides read TGTGCCAGCAGTTACTCAAGGCGGTATAATTCACCCCTCCACTTT.

The chain links TRBV19 to TRBJ1-3; D uncertain. CDR1 and CDR2 from the germline V gene are LNHDA and SQIVND (reference sequence). Trimming cost V 1 base and J 7 bases, with 14 bases left between them. CDR3 length equals 15 residues. The CDR3 sequence: CASSIAQTTANTIYF. The DNA for the CDR3 is TGTGCCAGTAGTATAGCCCAAACGACCGCCAACACCATATATTTT.